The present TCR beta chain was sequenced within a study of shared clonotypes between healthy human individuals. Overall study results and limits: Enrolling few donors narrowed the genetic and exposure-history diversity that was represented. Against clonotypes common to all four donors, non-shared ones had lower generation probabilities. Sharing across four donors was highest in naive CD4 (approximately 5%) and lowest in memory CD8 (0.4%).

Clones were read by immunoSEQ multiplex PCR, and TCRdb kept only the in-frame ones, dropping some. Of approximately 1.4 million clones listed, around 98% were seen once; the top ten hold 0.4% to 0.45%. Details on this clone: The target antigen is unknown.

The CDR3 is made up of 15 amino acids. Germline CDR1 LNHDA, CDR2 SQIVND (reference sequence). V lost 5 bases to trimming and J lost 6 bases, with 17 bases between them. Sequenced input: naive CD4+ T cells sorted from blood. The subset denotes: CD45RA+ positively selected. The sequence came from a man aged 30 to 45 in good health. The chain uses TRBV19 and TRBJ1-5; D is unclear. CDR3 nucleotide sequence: TGTGCCAGTAGTGACCCGCCCCGAGGCACTCAGCCCCAGCATTTT. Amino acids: CASSDPPRGTQPQHF.